These 13 T cell receptor beta chains were all obtained from the same sample, sequenced in a study of T cells after yellow fever vaccination. TCRdb reprocessed the 5' RACE reads via MiXCR and lists one record per CDR3 protein. The profile shows around 530,000 distinct CDR3 sequences, 17% of them singletons. The input for sequencing was PBMCs, taken around 5 days after the first yellow fever vaccination. These receptors all stem from a man aged 18-30 years who received the YFV17D yellow fever vaccine.

This clonotype was seen a handful of times. The V and J genes are TRBV20-1 and TRBJ2-7; D unclear. CDR3 length: 13 residues. V gave up 0 bases and J gave up 6 bases, with 12 bases separating them. Per germline, CDR1 DFQATT and CDR2 SNEGSKA (reference sequence). The CDR3, as DNA: TGCAGTGCTAGAGATTTCACCAAGGTCGAGCAGTACTTC. Protein product: CSARDFTKVEQYF.

This clonotype was seen a handful of times. The genes are TRBV6-5 and TRBJ2-7, with D uncertain. This CDR3 comprises 15 residues. In germline, CDR1 is MNHEY, CDR2 SVGAGI. V was shortened by 2 bases and J by 0 bases, with 11 bases between the two germline ends. The CDR3 DNA is TGTGCCAGCAGTTACGTGGCGGTGCCCTCCTACGAGCAGTACTTC. Its protein is CASSYVAVPSYEQYF.

The rearrangement links TRBV19 to TRBJ1-1, with D perhaps TRBD1 (5 bases). Germline V gives CDR1 LNHDA, CDR2 SQIVND (reference sequence). CDR3 length: 16 amino acids. The V gene lost 2 bases and the J gene lost 0 bases, with 13 bases spanning the gap. The CDR3 coding sequence is TGTGCCAGTAGTATATTTACAGGCCGACTGAACACTGAAGCTTTCTTT. Protein: CASSIFTGRLNTEAFF. The full variable domain, its missing parts supplied by reference TRBV19 and TRBJ1-1, is DGGITQSPKYLFRKEGQNVTLSCEQNLNHDAMYWYRQDPGQGLRLIYYSQIVNDFQKGDIAEGYSVSREKKESFPLTVTSAQKNPTAFYLCASSIFTGRLNTEAFFGQGTRLTVV.

V usage is TRBV29-1 and J usage is TRBJ2-3; 7 bases map to TRBD1. The length of the CDR3 is 15 residues. V was pared by 1 base and J by 2 bases, with 6 bases of the junction left unmatched. Germline lookup yields CDR1 SQVTM and CDR2 ANQGSEA. For the CDR3, the DNA is TGCAGCGTTGAAGCACTGGGACAGATCACAGATACGCAGTATTTT. Translated: CSVEALGQITDTQYF.

This clonotype was seen a few times. The rearrangement links TRBV15 to TRBJ2-3; D is unclear. CDR3 length equals 14 residues. Germline V gene data show CDR1 as LNHNV and CDR2 as YYDKDF (reference sequence). Trimming stripped 0 bases from V and 2 bases from J, with 6 bases between. The CDR3 is CATSREVFTDTQYF. The CDR3 nucleotides read TGTGCCACCAGCAGAGAGGTCTTCACAGATACGCAGTATTTT.

J is TRBJ2-1 and V is TRBV5-1, with 13 bases identical to TRBD2. This CDR3 has 17 amino acids. With 0 bases clipped from V and 6 bases from J, the junction kept 6 bases outside the gene matches. Germline V gene data show CDR1 as SGHRS and CDR2 as YFSETQ. This chain's CDR3 is CASSLGVTSGGANEQFF. The CDR3 DNA sequence: TGCGCCAGCAGCTTGGGGGTCACTAGCGGGGGGGCCAATGAGCAGTTCTTC. The full variable domain, in which reference TRBV5-1 and TRBJ2-1 provide the parts outside the CDR3, is KAGVTQTPRYLIKTRGQQVTLSCSPISGHRSVSWYQQTPGQGLQFLFEYFSETQRNKGNFPGRFSGRQFSNSRSEMNVSTLELGDSALYLCASSLGVTSGGANEQFFGPGTRLTVL.

The chain uses TRBV5-1 and TRBJ2-1; D possibly matches TRBD1 or TRBD2 (5 bases each). CDR1 is SGHRS, CDR2 YFSETQ, per germline. V dropped 4 bases and J dropped 4 bases, with 30 bases sitting between them. CDR3 length: 20 amino acids. The CDR3 here is CASSVSSPSGRPSIYNEQFF. The CDR3 DNA is TGCGCCAGCAGCGTTAGTAGCCCTTCGGGGCGTCCTTCAATTTACAATGAGCAGTTCTTC.

This clonotype was counted between two and nine times. The chain uses TRBV11-2 and TRBJ2-1, with 16 bases fitting TRBD2. The CDR3 is made up of 19 amino acids. J was trimmed by 0 bases and V by 5 bases; bases with no gene match: 7. The germline gives CDR1 SGHAT, CDR2 FQNNGV. CDR3 in amino acids: CASSQPGLAGGPSYNEQFF. The CDR3 DNA reads as TGTGCCAGCAGCCAACCGGGACTAGCGGGGGGGCCCTCCTACAATGAGCAGTTCTTC.

The chain carries TRBV7-2 and TRBJ2-3; D remains ambiguous. CDR1 and CDR2 from the germline V gene are SGHTA and FQGNSA. CDR3 length equals 15 residues. Trimming pared 2 bases from V and 2 bases from J, leaving 11 bases between. This CDR3 is CASSLSGYSTDTQYF. CDR3 coding DNA: TGTGCCAGCAGCTTATCAGGCTACTCCACAGATACGCAGTATTTT. The whole variable domain, remainder taken from reference TRBV7-2 and TRBJ2-3, is GAGVSQSPSNKVTEKGKDVELRCDPISGHTALYWYRQSLGQGLEFLIYFQGNSAPDKSGLPSDRFSAERTGGSVSTLTIQRTQQEDSAVYLCASSLSGYSTDTQYFGPGTRLTVL.

Only a few counts were recorded for this clonotype. V is TRBV20-1 and J is TRBJ1-5, with unresolved D. In germline, CDR1 is DFQATT, CDR2 SNEGSKA (reference sequence). The V gene lost 0 bases and the J gene lost 7 bases, with 13 bases spanning the gap. The CDR3 length is 14 residues. The CDR3 here is CSARDLTGKQPQHF. The CDR3 DNA reads TGCAGTGCTAGAGATTTGACGGGGAAACAGCCCCAGCATTTT.

The V call is TRBV30, the J call TRBJ1-3; unclear D gene. The germline V gene has CDR1 GTSNPN and CDR2 SVGIG (reference sequence). Trimming took off 2 bases at V and 3 bases at J, with 5 bases between the two ends. This CDR3 comprises 12 residues. For the CDR3, the DNA is TGTGCCTGGAGTCCCGTTGGAAACACCATATATTTT. Its translation: CAWSPVGNTIYF.

The chain couples TRBV11-2 to TRBJ2-3, with D unclear. The V gene lost 11 bases and the J gene lost 4 bases, with 16 bases spanning the gap. The CDR3 extends over 13 amino acids. Germline V gene data show CDR1 as SGHAT and CDR2 as FQNNGV. For the CDR3, the DNA is TGTGCCCTGGAGCTCCAAGGCGCAGATACGCAGTATTTT. It translates to CALELQGADTQYF.

V is TRBV4-3 and J is TRBJ1-6; D gene ambiguous. This CDR3 is built from 18 residues. V was cut by 0 bases and J by 5 bases, with 17 bases left in between. The germline V gene has CDR1 LGHNA and CDR2 YSLEER. The CDR3 nucleotides read TGCGCCAGCAGCCAAGATCGGAGAACCTATCTCGATAATTCACCCCTCCACTTT. It specifies CASSQDRRTYLDNSPLHF.